The rows below give T cell receptor beta chains drawn from one sample of a study of early T cells in non-severe SARS-CoV-2 infection. MiXCR, applied by TCRdb to the 5' RACE reads, yields one record per CDR3 protein. The sample yields under 100,000 distinct CDR3 sequences, approximately 9.9% seen once. The sequenced sample was whole blood. The receptors stem from an adult who was a healthcare worker with PCR-confirmed SARS-CoV-2 infection or an uninfected control (not recorded which). The CDR3 runs from the conserved cysteine through the conserved F or W. A D gene is named only where the DNA matches it firmly. Some rows mark clone size as missing; the rest say once, few, many or name a class of expanded clone.

D	V	size	J	DNA	CDR3
NA	TRBV6-1	few	TRBJ1-1	TGTGCCATCGGACAGTTAATGAACACTGAAGCTTTCTTT	CAIGQLMNTEAFF
TRBD2	TRBV12-3/TRBV12-4	NA	TRBJ2-5	TGTGCCAGCAGCCCCACTAGCGGGGACTTCCAAGAGACCCAGTACTTC	CASSPTSGDFQETQYF
TRBD2	TRBV10-3	many	TRBJ2-7	TGTGCCACCAGGACTAGCGGGATAAGCTCCTACGAGCAGTACTTC	CATRTSGISSYEQYF
TRBD2	TRBV12-3/TRBV12-4	few	TRBJ2-3	TGTGCCAGCAGTTTAGCCGGACTAGCGGGGGGGCAAGATACGCAGTATTTT	CASSLAGLAGGQDTQYF
TRBD2	TRBV28	few	TRBJ2-2	TGTGCCAGCAGTCCACCTCTTAGCGGGAGAGGGACCGGGGAGCTGTTTTTT	CASSPPLSGRGTGELFF
TRBD1	TRBV4-1	few	TRBJ1-1	TGCGCCAGCAGCCAAGTAGGACTCGGGACAGGAGATATGTACACTGAAGCTTTCTTT	CASSQVGLGTGDMYTEAFF
TRBD1	TRBV28	few	TRBJ1-5	TGTGCCAGCATTCAGGGACAGGGTTATCAGCCCCAGCATTTT	CASIQGQGYQPQHF
TRBD2	TRBV20-1	many	TRBJ2-7	TGCAGTGCCCAGCTCGAGAGTAGCGGGAGATGGTCCTACGAGCAGTACTTC	CSAQLESSGRWSYEQYF
NA	TRBV30	few	TRBJ1-1	TGTGCCTGGAGCAGACACCAGAACACTGAAGCTTTCTTT	CAWSRHQNTEAFF
NA	TRBV4-1	many	TRBJ2-7	TGCGCCAGCAGCCACATACAGGGAGGGTACTACGAGCAGTACTTC	CASSHIQGGYYEQYF
NA	TRBV9	NA	TRBJ2-5	TGTGCCAGCAGCATATCAGGGGTACAAGAGACCCAGTACTTC	CASSISGVQETQYF
TRBD1	TRBV28	NA	TRBJ2-5	TGTGCCAGCAGTTTCGCGACAGGGGTTGGAGAGACCCAGTACTTC	CASSFATGVGETQYF
TRBD1	TRBV29-1	many	TRBJ2-1	TGCACAGGACAGGGGATAGCAGAGCAGTTCTTC	CTGQGIAEQFF
NA	TRBV18	many	TRBJ2-6	TGTGCCAGCTCCCCCCTACCGGACTCTGGGGCCAACGTCCTGACTTTC	CASSPLPDSGANVLTF
TRBD1	TRBV4-1	many	TRBJ1-2	TGCGCCAGCCGTAAGGAGGGGGCTGGCTATGGCTACACCTTC	CASRKEGAGYGYTF
NA	TRBV25-1	many	TRBJ2-5	TGTGCCAGCAGTGAACCGCTCGGGACCCAGGGTGGGGAGACCCAGTACTTC	CASSEPLGTQGGETQYF
NA	TRBV7-9	many	TRBJ2-1	TGTGCCAGCAGCCCCCTGGGTGCCTACAATGAGCAGTTCTTC	CASSPLGAYNEQFF
NA	TRBV7-2	few	TRBJ1-2	TGTGCCAGCAGCCAAATCCCCCTTTTCGAAGGCTACACCTTC	CASSQIPLFEGYTF
NA	TRBV29-1	NA	TRBJ2-1	TGCAGCGTTTTAACGGGCCTATACCCCTACAATGAGCAGTTCTTC	CSVLTGLYPYNEQFF
TRBD2	TRBV20-1	many	TRBJ2-3	TGCAGTGCTAGAGGGCCACTAGCGGGGTGGGCAGATACGCAGTATTTT	CSARGPLAGWADTQYF
NA	TRBV9	NA	TRBJ2-1	TGTGCCAGCAGCGTAGCCGGTTGGGAGCAGTTCTTC	CASSVAGWEQFF
NA	TRBV20-1	few	TRBJ1-2	TGCAGTGGAGGCTACTCAACTGGCTACACCTTC	CSGGYSTGYTF
NA	TRBV20-1	few	TRBJ1-2	TGCAGTGCTAGATTAACCCGGGGAGGGAGCTACACCTTC	CSARLTRGGSYTF
TRBD1	TRBV6-5	NA	TRBJ1-2	TGTGCCAGCAGTCGCTGGACAGGGGGGAGTTATGGCTACACCTTC	CASSRWTGGSYGYTF
TRBD2	TRBV5-4	NA	TRBJ2-1	TGTGCCAGCAGCTTGGGGTTAGCGGGAGGGCAAGATACTGAGCAGTTCTTC	CASSLGLAGGQDTEQFF
NA	TRBV20-1	NA	TRBJ1-5	TGCAGTGCCAGACGCGGGCCCCAGCAGCCCCAGCATTTT	CSARRGPQQPQHF
TRBD1	TRBV20-1	few	TRBJ1-2	TGCAGTGCTAGACCCGACAGGGGCCCTTACACCTTC	CSARPDRGPYTF
NA	TRBV2	many	TRBJ1-5	TGTGCCAGCAGAGTAGGACAGCCCAATCAGCCCCAGCATTTT	CASRVGQPNQPQHF
NA	TRBV7-9	many	TRBJ2-7	TGTGCCAGCAGCCCCCGGGGGGCGGGAGAGCAGTACTTC	CASSPRGAGEQYF
TRBD1	TRBV7-9	many	TRBJ1-5	TGTGCCAGCAGCTTAGCGAAACACCCGGCCAGGGGGCGGCTTGATCAGCCCCAGCATTTT	CASSLAKHPARGRLDQPQHF
NA	TRBV7-2	many	TRBJ1-4	TGTGCCAGCAGCCTGGGTTACAGGGAGTTTAATGAAAAACTGTTTTTT	CASSLGYREFNEKLFF
NA	TRBV20-1	NA	TRBJ1-2	TGCAGTGCTAGAGTCGCAAGGGTTGATGGCTACACCTTC	CSARVARVDGYTF
TRBD2	TRBV27	many	TRBJ2-7	TGTGCCAGCAGTTTAATAGCGGGAAGCTCCTACGAGCAGTACTTC	CASSLIAGSSYEQYF
NA	TRBV12-3/TRBV12-4	NA	TRBJ2-5	TGTGCCAGCAGGAAGACTGGAGTTGAGACCCAGTACTTC	CASRKTGVETQYF
TRBD1	TRBV28	NA	TRBJ2-1	TGTGCCAGCAGTTCCACCGGGACAGGGATGGGGCTAGGCGGAGCCCACAATGAGCAGTTCTTC	CASSSTGTGMGLGGAHNEQFF